Presented here are 10 T cell receptor beta chains from one specimen sequenced in a study of blood T cell repertoires in COVID-19 (dated by TCRdb to about 2020). The method was the immunoSEQ multiplex PCR assay. This immuneACCESS table, as held by TCRdb, lists in-frame sequences with V and J called but not all clones. Of the missing ones, under half trace to an unresolved V gene in checked studies; the others have no known cause. For this sample there are some 120,000 clones; over 75% appear just once. The top ten clones comprise roughly 1.2% of the sample. The sample consisted of peripheral blood. The receptors shown here come from a woman at least 80 years old with acute or convalescent COVID-19.

The chain is built from TRBV9 and TRBJ1-6; TRBD1 is a possible D gene (6 bases). V shed 0 bases and J shed 8 bases, with 12 bases lying between them. The CDR3 runs 15 residues. Germline V gives CDR1 SGDLS, CDR2 YYNGEE. CDR3 in amino acids: CASSVEGHRDSPLHF. The CDR3 bases are TGTGCCAGCAGCGTAGAGGGACATCGAGATTCACCCCTCCACTTT.

The V and J genes are TRBV29-1 and TRBJ1-2; TRBD1 aligns across 7 bases. The CDR3 has 16 amino acids. Per germline, CDR1 SQVTM and CDR2 ANQGSEA. The junction had 10 bases not matched to a gene; V was cut back by 2 bases and J by 1 base. CDR3 in amino acids: CSVEKGGGGFNYGYTF. CDR3 in DNA: TGCAGCGTTGAAAAAGGGGGCGGCGGCTTTAACTATGGCTACACCTTC.

The genes are TRBV5-8 and TRBJ2-2, with a weak D call TRBD1 (6 bases). CDR3 length: 18 amino acids. Germline CDR1 SGHTS, CDR2 YDEGEE. V was trimmed by 4 bases and J by 3 bases, leaving 22 bases between them. The CDR3 spells CASSQRLRSDSYTGELFF. Written as DNA, the CDR3 is TGTGCCAGCAGCCAGCGTTTGAGGTCGGACAGCTACACCGGGGAGCTGTTTTTT.

The rearrangement links TRBV7-8 to TRBJ2-1, with D perhaps matching TRBD1 (6 bases). CDR3 length: 12 amino acids. The V gene lost 5 bases and the J gene lost 10 bases, with 12 bases spanning the gap. Germline CDR1 is SGHVS and CDR2 is FQNEAQ. CDR3 protein: CASSLFRGEQFF. DNA for the CDR3: TGTGCCAGCAGCCTCTTTAGGGGGGAGCAGTTCTTC.

A single count supports this clone. V gene TRBV5-1 combines with J gene TRBJ2-2, with D perhaps TRBD2 (6 bases). There are 16 residues in the CDR3. Trimming removed 1 base from V and 5 bases from J, with 15 bases in between. Looked up from germline, CDR1 is SGHRS and CDR2 is YFSETQ. The CDR3 protein is CASSLRSSVGTGELFF. CDR3 nucleotide sequence: TGCGCCAGCAGCTTGCGCTCTAGCGTAGGTACCGGGGAGCTGTTTTTT.

The rearrangement links TRBV10-3 to TRBJ1-2, with 8 bases lining up with TRBD1. V lost 9 bases to trimming and J lost 5 bases; unmatched junction nucleotides: 8. The CDR3 totals 13 residues. Per the germline V gene, CDR1 is ENHRY and CDR2 is SYGVKD. The CDR3 bases are TGTGCCATTGGACAGGGAAATATGTATGGCTACACCTTC. Translation: CAIGQGNMYGYTF.

The chain carries TRBV6-1 and TRBJ1-2, with D tentatively TRBD1 (6 bases). V dropped 3 bases and J dropped 0 bases, with 14 bases sitting between them. From germline, CDR1 is MNHNS and CDR2 SASEGT. This CDR3 spans 16 amino acids. CDR3 DNA sequence: TGTGCCAGCAGTGAGGGGACGGGACACCCTAACTATGGCTACACCTTC. This translates into CASSEGTGHPNYGYTF.

This clone has more than one count but fewer than ten. J is TRBJ1-5 and V is TRBV7-3, with a tentative D call TRBD1 (5 bases). The V gene lost 11 bases and the J gene lost 6 bases, with 20 bases spanning the gap. The CDR3 is made up of 14 amino acids. Looked up from germline, CDR1 is SGHTA and CDR2 is FQGTGA. The CDR3 sequence: CAGKGQGTFQPQHF. The DNA for the CDR3 is TGTGCCGGCAAGGGGCAGGGAACGTTTCAGCCCCAGCATTTT.

The chain joins TRBV27 to TRBJ2-1; no clear D. CDR3 length equals 12 residues. Germline assignment: CDR1 MNHEY and CDR2 SMNVEV (reference sequence). Trimming took off 4 bases at V and 9 bases at J, with 10 bases between the two ends. The CDR3 DNA sequence: TGTGCCAGCAGTTATGTTGGCCGTGAGCAGTTCTTC. This codes for CASSYVGREQFF.

The chain has TRBV7-2 and TRBJ2-2; 11 bases line up with TRBD2. The germline CDR1 and CDR2 sequences are SGHTA and FQGNSA. This CDR3 contains 17 residues. After removal of 5 bases from V and 4 bases from J, the junction contained 9 bases not matched to a gene. The CDR3 DNA is TGTGCCAGCAGCGCCGGCGGACTAGCGGGCCGCACCGGGGAGCTGTTTTTT. This sequence encodes CASSAGGLAGRTGELFF.